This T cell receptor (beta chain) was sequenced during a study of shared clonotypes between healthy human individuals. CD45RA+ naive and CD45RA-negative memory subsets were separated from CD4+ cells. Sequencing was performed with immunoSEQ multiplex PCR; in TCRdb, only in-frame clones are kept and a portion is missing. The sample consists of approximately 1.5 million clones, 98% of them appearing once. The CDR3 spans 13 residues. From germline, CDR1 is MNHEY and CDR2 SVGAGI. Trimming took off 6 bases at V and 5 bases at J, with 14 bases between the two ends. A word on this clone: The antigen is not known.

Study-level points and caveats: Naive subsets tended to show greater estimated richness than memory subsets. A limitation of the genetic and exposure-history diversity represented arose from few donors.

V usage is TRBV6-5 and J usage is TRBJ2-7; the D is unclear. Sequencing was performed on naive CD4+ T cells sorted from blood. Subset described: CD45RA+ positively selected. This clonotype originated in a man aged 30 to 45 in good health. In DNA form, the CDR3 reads TGTGCCAGCAGCTCCGACGGTAAGGACGAGCAGTACTTC. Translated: CASSSDGKDEQYF.